These 17 T cell receptor beta chains originate from one sample sequenced in a study of T-cell memory formation after mild COVID-19. TCRdb analysed the 5' RACE reads with MiXCR anew, one entry per CDR3 protein. The data contain roughly 35,000 distinct CDR3 sequences, more than 20% of them seen just once; the ten biggest clones take up approximately 1.4%. Sequenced material: PBMCs or a T cell subset sorted from them (not recorded which). The source of these receptors is an adult who had mild COVID-19 (a few samples of this study predate the infection). Cell type and time point are not known.

This clonotype has at least ten counts. The genes are TRBV24-1 and TRBJ1-5, with D unresolved. The CDR3 is 15 amino acids. Germline V gene sequence: CDR1 KGHDR, CDR2 SFDVKD. V was trimmed by 9 bases and J by 6 bases, leaving 20 bases between them. Written as DNA, the CDR3 is TGTGCCACCCGAAACAAAGGCCTCGAGCGTCAGCCCCAGCATTTT. Translating gives CATRNKGLERQPQHF.

The sample holds many counts of this clonotype. The rearrangement joins TRBV15 to TRBJ2-2; possible D gene TRBD2, 6 bases. This CDR3 spans 16 amino acids. The germline V gene has CDR1 LNHNV and CDR2 YYDKDF (reference sequence). Trimming took 5 bases from V and 6 from J, leaving 19 bases between them. The CDR3 DNA sequence: TGTGCCACCAGCTCTCCGGGAGAGGACGTGGCCGGGGAGCTGTTTTTT. This translates into CATSSPGEDVAGELFF.

The rearrangement uses TRBV7-6 and TRBJ2-5; TRBD1 agrees at 9 bases. J was trimmed by 5 bases and V by 5 bases; bases with no gene match: 6. Germline V gene data show CDR1 as SGHVS and CDR2 as FNYEAQ. CDR3 size: 14 residues. The CDR3, as DNA: TGTGCCAGCAGCCCGACAGGGGGAGAGGAGACCCAGTACTTC. This encodes CASSPTGGEETQYF.

This clonotype was seen many times. V gene TRBV9 combines with J gene TRBJ1-1, with unresolved D. Germline V CDR1 and CDR2: SGDLS, YYNGEE. The CDR3 runs to 14 residues. Trimming cost V 0 bases and J 1 base, with 7 bases left between them. In DNA form, the CDR3 reads TGTGCCAGCAGCGTAGCTCTGGCGAACACTGAAGCTTTCTTT. This encodes CASSVALANTEAFF. Full variable domain (rest looked up from reference TRBV9 and TRBJ1-1): DSGVTQTPKHLITATGQRVTLRCSPRSGDLSVYWYQQSLDQGLQFLIQYYNGEERAKGNILERFSAQQFPDLHSELNLSSLELGDSALYFCASSVALANTEAFFGQGTRLTVV.

The chain uses TRBV19 and TRBJ2-1; D tentatively reads TRBD1 or TRBD2 (5 bases each). Germline CDR1 reads LNHDA; CDR2 reads SQIVND (reference sequence). This CDR3 has 16 amino acids. Trimming removed 3 bases from V and 0 bases from J, with 12 bases in between. The CDR3 region is CASSIAGTLSYNEQFF. CDR3 nucleotide sequence: TGTGCCAGTAGTATTGCCGGGACCCTCTCCTACAATGAGCAGTTCTTC. Full variable domain (missing parts from reference TRBV19 and TRBJ2-1): DGGITQSPKYLFRKEGQNVTLSCEQNLNHDAMYWYRQDPGQGLRLIYYSQIVNDFQKGDIAEGYSVSREKKESFPLTVTSAQKNPTAFYLCASSIAGTLSYNEQFFGPGTRLTVL.

The CDR3 nucleotides read TGTGCCAGCAGCCCGGAACCGAGCTCCTACGAGCAGTACTTC. It is translated as CASSPEPSSYEQYF. The chain joins TRBV7-6 to TRBJ2-7; D remains unclear. The CDR3 has 14 amino acids. V dropped 5 bases and J dropped 0 bases, with 11 bases sitting between them. Per the germline V gene, CDR1 is SGHVS and CDR2 is FNYEAQ.

This clonotype was found many times. Here the CDR3 reads CASSLKTGGSGANVLTF. The CDR3 DNA follows: TGCGCCAGCAGCTTGAAAACAGGTGGCTCTGGGGCCAACGTCCTGACTTTC. V is TRBV5-1 and J is TRBJ2-6; a possible D gene is TRBD1 (5 bases). Germline CDR1 SGHRS, CDR2 YFSETQ. Trimming removed 1 base from V and 0 bases from J, with 11 bases in between. CDR3 length equals 17 residues.

This clonotype was picked up many times. CDR3 coding DNA: TGTGCCAGCTCACGGTCGAAGGGAGATACGCAGTATTTT. Translated: CASSRSKGDTQYF. V is TRBV18 and J is TRBJ2-3, with unresolved D. Germline CDR1 is KGHSH and CDR2 is LQKENI. The CDR3 loop spans 13 amino acids. The V gene lost 4 bases and the J gene lost 5 bases, with 10 bases spanning the gap.

This clonotype showed up many times. The chain uses TRBV9 and TRBJ2-5; TRBD1 agrees at 7 bases. J gave up 1 base and V 0 bases, and 15 bases lay outside the gene matches. Germline V gene lookup returns CDR1 SGDLS and CDR2 YYNGEE. This CDR3 is 19 amino acids long. The DNA for the CDR3 is TGTGCCAGCAGCGTAGCTACTACGGGTATGAGGGGGCGCCAAGAGACCCAGTACTTC. Protein: CASSVATTGMRGRQETQYF.

The genes are TRBV7-9 and TRBJ1-4; D gene unclear. The CDR3 consists of 14 residues. V lost 6 bases, J lost 4 bases, and 12 bases lay in between. Looked up from germline, CDR1 is SEHNR and CDR2 is FQNEAQ (reference sequence). The CDR3 loop reads CASRDSSGNEKLFF. Here the CDR3 DNA reads TGTGCCAGCAGAGATAGTAGTGGTAATGAAAAACTGTTTTTT.

The chain recombines TRBV13 with TRBJ2-3; 12 nucleotides match TRBD2. Germline CDR1 is PRHDT and CDR2 is FYEKMQ (reference sequence). V dropped 5 bases and J dropped 7; count of bases not matched to a gene: 7. The CDR3 has 15 amino acids. CDR3 in amino acids: CASSLGLAGRNTQYF. The CDR3 DNA follows: TGTGCCAGCAGCCTCGGACTAGCGGGGCGCAATACGCAGTATTTT.

This clonotype was observed at least ten times. The chain carries TRBV7-2 and TRBJ1-5; the D gene is possibly TRBD1 (6 bases). CDR3 length: 14 amino acids. V dropped 1 base and J dropped 7 bases, with 11 bases sitting between them. Germline V lookup: CDR1 SGHTA, CDR2 FQGNSA. The CDR3 protein is CASSLVSQGQPQHF. In DNA form, the CDR3 reads TGTGCCAGCAGCTTAGTGAGTCAGGGGCAGCCCCAGCATTTT.

This clonotype appeared many times. The V gene is TRBV5-5, the J gene TRBJ1-1; 10 positions agree with TRBD1. The germline CDR1 and CDR2 sequences are SGHKS and YYEKEE (reference sequence). CDR3 length equals 16 residues. Losses at the gene ends were 0 bases for V and 5 bases for J; bases not matched to a gene: 7. For the CDR3, the DNA is TGTGCCAGCAGCTTGGGACAGGGGGCTATGAGGACTGAAGCTTTCTTT. This codes for CASSLGQGAMRTEAFF.

V usage is TRBV20-1 and J usage is TRBJ1-5, with D possibly being TRBD1 (5 bases). The ends were cut back, 2 bases at V and 0 bases at J, with 11 bases in the middle. The V gene's germline CDR1 is DFQATT and CDR2 SNEGSKA (reference sequence). The CDR3 is 15 amino acids. The CDR3 loop reads CSARQGRYSNQPQHF. The CDR3 nucleotides read TGCAGTGCTAGACAGGGTCGGTATAGCAATCAGCCCCAGCATTTT.

This chain uses TRBV5-5 with TRBJ2-5; 7 nucleotides match TRBD1. The V gene end was trimmed by 4 bases and the J gene end by 2 bases; junction bases not matched to a gene: 8. The V gene's germline CDR1 is SGHKS and CDR2 YYEKEE (reference sequence). The CDR3 contains 15 residues. This CDR3 reads CASSLSPGQQETQYF. CDR3 nucleotide sequence: TGTGCCAGCAGCCTGTCTCCGGGACAGCAAGAGACCCAGTACTTC.

Ten or more counts support this clonotype. The chain recombines TRBV12-3 or TRBV12-4 with TRBJ1-6; TRBD1 agrees at 7 bases. V dropped 1 base and J dropped 7; count of bases not matched to a gene: 4. The length of the CDR3 is 15 residues. The CDR3 coding sequence is TGTGCCAGCAGTTTAGGGGGGACAGCAAATTCACCCCTCCACTTT. It is translated as CASSLGGTANSPLHF.

On this clonotype itself: A much bigger clone sits one base away, suggesting this may be a read error. The rearrangement joins TRBV3-1 to TRBJ2-4; TRBD2 is a possible D gene (5 bases). The CDR3 contains 15 residues. In germline, CDR1 is LGHDT, CDR2 YNNKEL (reference sequence). CDR3 residues: CASRQGLLAKNIQYF. The CDR3 bases are TGTGCCAGCAGACAAGGACTTTTAGCCAAAAACATTCAGTACTTC.